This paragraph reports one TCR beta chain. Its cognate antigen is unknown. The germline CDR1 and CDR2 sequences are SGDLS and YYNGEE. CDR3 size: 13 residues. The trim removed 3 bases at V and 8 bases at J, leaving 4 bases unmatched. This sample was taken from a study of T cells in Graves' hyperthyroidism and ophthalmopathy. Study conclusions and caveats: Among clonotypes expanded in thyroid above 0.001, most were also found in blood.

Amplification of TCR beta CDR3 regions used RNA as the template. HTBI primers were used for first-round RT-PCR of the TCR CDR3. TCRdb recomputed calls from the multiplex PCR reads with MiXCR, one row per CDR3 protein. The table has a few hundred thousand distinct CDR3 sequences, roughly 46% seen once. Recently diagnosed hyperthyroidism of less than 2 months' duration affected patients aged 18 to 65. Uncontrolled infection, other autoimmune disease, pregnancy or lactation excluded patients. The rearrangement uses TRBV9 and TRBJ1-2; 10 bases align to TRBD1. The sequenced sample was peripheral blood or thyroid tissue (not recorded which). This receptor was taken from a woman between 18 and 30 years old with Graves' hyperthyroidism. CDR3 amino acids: CASSGDRGQGYTF. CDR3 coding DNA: TGTGCCAGCAGCGGAGACAGGGGGCAGGGCTACACCTTC.